One and the same sample provided the 23 T cell receptor beta chains below, sequenced in a study of blood T cells in healthy people across ages. Primed by a sample-barcoded 5' primer and a J-beta primer mix, a second PCR proceeded for about 6 to 11 cycles. One entry per CDR3 protein results from TCRdb running MiXCR on the 5' RACE reads. Altogether roughly 800,000 distinct CDR3 sequences are present, 58% being singletons, with the ten largest covering about 20%. The specimen was blood. These receptors originate from a man in his thirties or forties in good health.

The V gene is TRBV6-5, the J gene TRBJ1-2; D is possibly TRBD1 (6 bases). The length of the CDR3 is 12 residues. Germline assignment: CDR1 MNHEY and CDR2 SVGAGI. V shed 9 bases and J shed 4 bases, with 12 bases lying between them. Here the CDR3 reads CASASGAYGYTF. The CDR3 region has the DNA TGTGCCAGTGCTTCAGGGGCCTATGGCTACACCTTC.

J is TRBJ2-3 and V is TRBV12-3 or TRBV12-4; no reliable D call. Deletions cut 8 bases from V and 2 bases from J, with 5 bases between. The CDR3 spans 11 residues. This CDR3 is CASADTDTQYF. The CDR3 nucleotides read TGTGCCAGCGCCGACACAGATACGCAGTATTTT.

This chain connects TRBV4-3 to TRBJ2-1, with D possibly being TRBD1 (6 bases). The J call may be faulty, since TRBJ2-7 better matches the DNA end. The CDR3 sequence is 14 residues long. Germline V gene sequence: CDR1 LGHNA, CDR2 YSLEER. CDR3 region: CASSPGATYNEQYF. For the CDR3, the DNA is TGCGCCAGCAGCCCAGGGGCTACCTACAATGAGCAGTACTTC.

The chain carries TRBV29-1 and TRBJ2-7; weak D call: TRBD1 (5 bases). V lost 5 bases to trimming and J lost 2 bases, with 10 bases between them. Germline V gene sequence: CDR1 SQVTM, CDR2 ANQGSEA. The CDR3 covers 12 residues. As DNA, the CDR3 is TGCAGCGTTAAGACAGATCCCTACGAGCAGTACTTC. It translates to CSVKTDPYEQYF.

This chain joins TRBV7-2 and TRBJ2-5; TRBD2 matches at 11 bases. The better agreement between TRBJ2-7 and the DNA end casts doubt on the J call. The CDR3 has 16 amino acids. Germline V gene lookup returns CDR1 SGHTA and CDR2 FQGNSA. CDR3: CASSFIAGGPQYEQYF. The CDR3 nucleotides are TGTGCCAGCAGCTTTATAGCGGGAGGGCCACAGTACGAGCAGTACTTC.

The chain employs TRBV7-2 and TRBJ2-5; no definite D call. V shed 6 bases and J shed 4 bases, with 6 bases lying between them. The CDR3 has 11 amino acids. CDR1 and CDR2 (germline): SGHTA, FQGNSA. The CDR3 bases are TGTGCCAGCAGGAAGGGAGAGACCCAGTACTTC. This codes for CASRKGETQYF.

A few counts support this clonotype. The genes are TRBV12-3 or TRBV12-4 and TRBJ2-6; D unclear. The CDR3 spans 15 residues. The V and J ends lost 10 bases and 0 bases respectively, with 13 bases between them. The CDR3 reads CANFQVGSGANVLTF. The CDR3, as DNA: TGTGCCAACTTCCAGGTTGGCTCTGGGGCCAACGTCCTGACTTTC.

The chain links TRBV5-1 to TRBJ2-1, with a possible D match to TRBD2 (6 bases). The V and J ends lost 0 bases and 9 bases respectively, with 16 bases between them. The CDR3 length is 15 residues. Per the germline V gene, CDR1 is SGHRS and CDR2 is YFSETQ. CDR3 in amino acids: CASSLDGHGGGEQFF. CDR3 nucleotide sequence: TGCGCCAGCAGCTTGGACGGCCACGGGGGTGGTGAGCAGTTCTTC. Combining the CDR3 with reference TRBV5-1 and TRBJ2-1 gives the whole variable domain KAGVTQTPRYLIKTRGQQVTLSCSPISGHRSVSWYQQTPGQGLQFLFEYFSETQRNKGNFPGRFSGRQFSNSRSEMNVSTLELGDSALYLCASSLDGHGGGEQFFGPGTRLTVL.

The chain links TRBV20-1 to TRBJ1-5; possible D gene TRBD1, 6 bases. Trimming removed 6 bases from V and 2 bases from J, with 14 bases in between. The germline V gene has CDR1 DFQATT and CDR2 SNEGSKA (reference sequence). The CDR3 consists of 14 residues. CDR3 nucleotide sequence: TGCAGTGCCCGAGGGGGACCGGGCAATCAGCCCCAGCATTTT. It encodes CSARGGPGNQPQHF.

The chain couples TRBV20-1 to TRBJ2-5, with D perhaps given as TRBD1 or TRBD2 (5 bases each). The J call may be mistaken, given a closer DNA end match to TRBJ2-7. The CDR3 contains 12 residues. Germline CDR1 is DFQATT and CDR2 is SNEGSKA (reference sequence). The CDR3 DNA is TGCAGTGCTAGAGTTGGGGGAACCGAGCAGTACTTC. Its translation: CSARVGGTEQYF.

This rearrangement joins TRBV7-9 to TRBJ2-1; 9 nucleotides agree with TRBD1. Germline CDR1 SEHNR, CDR2 FQNEAQ (reference sequence). With V trimmed by 3 bases and J by 5 bases, 8 bases remained unmatched. The length of the CDR3 is 16 residues. CDR3 region: CASSFPDRGIDNEQFF. The DNA of the CDR3 is TGTGCCAGCAGCTTCCCCGACAGGGGGATTGACAATGAGCAGTTCTTC.

The gene calls are TRBV5-1 and TRBJ1-4; 7 nucleotides line up with TRBD1. Germline CDR1 and CDR2: SGHRS and YFSETQ. Germline trimming cut 7 bases from V and 7 bases from J; bases unmatched to any gene: 10. CDR3 length: 14 amino acids. The CDR3 region is CASATRSGGEKLFF. As DNA, the CDR3 is TGCGCCAGCGCCACGCGGTCAGGGGGTGAAAAACTGTTTTTT.

This clonotype was observed a handful of times. The V call is TRBV30, the J call TRBJ2-5, with TRBD1 matching 7 bases. V dropped 0 bases and J dropped 11; count of bases not matched to a gene: 9. Germline loops: CDR1 GTSNPN, CDR2 SVGIG (reference sequence). The CDR3 length is 13 residues. This CDR3 reads CAWSVLQGSEQYF. CDR3 coding DNA: TGTGCCTGGAGTGTATTACAGGGGTCTGAGCAGTACTTC.

The sample holds a few counts of this clonotype. The genes are TRBV5-1 and TRBJ1-1; D unclear. Germline CDR1 is SGHRS and CDR2 is YFSETQ. CDR3 length equals 14 residues. Trimming cost V 0 bases and J 4 bases, with 10 bases left between them. CDR3 region: CASSLGKGGTEAFF. The CDR3 DNA follows: TGCGCCAGCAGCTTGGGGAAAGGCGGCACTGAAGCTTTCTTT. Drawing the rest from reference TRBV5-1 and TRBJ1-1, the complete variable domain is KAGVTQTPRYLIKTRGQQVTLSCSPISGHRSVSWYQQTPGQGLQFLFEYFSETQRNKGNFPGRFSGRQFSNSRSEMNVSTLELGDSALYLCASSLGKGGTEAFFGQGTRLTVV.

This rearrangement joins TRBV29-1 to TRBJ1-2; TRBD1 matches at 9 bases. V lost 7 bases to trimming and J lost 10 bases; unmatched junction nucleotides: 13. The CDR3 sequence is 13 residues long. Germline-derived CDR1 and CDR2 are SQVTM and ANQGSEA. The CDR3 DNA reads as TGCAGCGATGTGGACAGGGGCATCAAGACCTACACCTTC. Its protein product is CSDVDRGIKTYTF.

The chain uses TRBV20-1 and TRBJ2-5; tentatively, D is TRBD2 (6 bases). Trimming removed 4 bases from V and 7 bases from J, with 19 bases in between. This CDR3 has 14 amino acids. Germline V gene lookup returns CDR1 DFQATT and CDR2 SNEGSKA (reference sequence). The CDR3 sequence is CSANPPGGLWTQYF. CDR3 bases: TGCAGTGCTAACCCCCCCGGGGGACTTTGGACCCAGTACTTC.

This clonotype was seen only once. The junction departs from germline at one end; a sequencing error may be responsible. The chain links TRBV24-1 to TRBJ2-3, with D hard to call. The CDR3 extends over 13 amino acids. The germline V gene encodes CDR1 KGHDR and CDR2 SFDVKD. As DNA, the CDR3 is TGTGCCACCAGCGAGAGCTTCACAGATACGCGGTATTTT. Its translation is CATSESFTDTRYF.

The chain couples TRBV7-2 to TRBJ2-3; D is uncertain. The CDR3 totals 15 residues. With 3 bases removed from V and 2 bases from J, the gap between germline ends came to 12 bases. Germline lookup yields CDR1 SGHTA and CDR2 FQGNSA. CDR3 sequence: CASSFSLGYTDTQYF. DNA of the CDR3: TGTGCCAGCAGCTTCTCACTCGGCTACACAGATACGCAGTATTTT.

To note about this clonotype: The junction departs from germline at one end; a sequencing error may be responsible. The genes are TRBV29-1 and TRBJ2-1; D gene uncertain. Germline V gene data show CDR1 as SQVTM and CDR2 as ANQGSEA. There are 13 residues in the CDR3. CDR3 residues: CSVEGLYLNKQFF. The CDR3 DNA follows: TGCAGCGTTGAAGGGCTTTACCTCAATAAGCAGTTCTTC.

The rearrangement links TRBV13 to TRBJ2-1; D perhaps matches TRBD1 (5 bases). The DNA end is more similar to TRBJ2-7, so the J call may be wrong. From germline, CDR1 is PRHDT and CDR2 FYEKMQ (reference sequence). This CDR3 has 14 amino acids. The CDR3 region has the DNA TGTGCCAGCAGCTTTGTAACAGGCTACTACGAGCAGTACTTC. Its protein is CASSFVTGYYEQYF.

Only one count was recorded for this clonotype. CDR3 nucleotides: TGTGCCCTCGAGGCGGGGGGCAAGGCCAATGAGCAGTTCTTC. It specifies CALEAGGKANEQFF. The genes are TRBV7-9 and TRBJ2-1, with TRBD2 identical over 8 bases. The V and J ends lost 11 bases and 6 bases, in that order; junction bases with no gene match: 12. Germline V gene sequence: CDR1 SEHNR, CDR2 FQNEAQ (reference sequence). CDR3 size: 14 residues.

The DNA for the CDR3 is TGTGCCAGCGCCCAGCCGGGACCGCAGTTCTTC. As protein: CASAQPGPQFF. V gene TRBV6-6 combines with J gene TRBJ2-1; D might be TRBD1 or TRBD2, each matching 5 bases. The CDR3 covers 11 residues. Trimming pared 8 bases from V and 12 bases from J, leaving 14 bases between. The V gene's germline CDR1 is MNHNY and CDR2 SVGAGI (reference sequence).

The chain combines TRBV12-3 or TRBV12-4 with TRBJ2-1; no clear D. V lost 5 bases and J 12 bases, leaving 17 bases between the germline ends. This CDR3 is built from 13 residues. The CDR3 coding sequence is TGTGCCAGCAGTCTCTTTAGGTTGGGTGCGCAGTTCTTC. Its protein is CASSLFRLGAQFF.